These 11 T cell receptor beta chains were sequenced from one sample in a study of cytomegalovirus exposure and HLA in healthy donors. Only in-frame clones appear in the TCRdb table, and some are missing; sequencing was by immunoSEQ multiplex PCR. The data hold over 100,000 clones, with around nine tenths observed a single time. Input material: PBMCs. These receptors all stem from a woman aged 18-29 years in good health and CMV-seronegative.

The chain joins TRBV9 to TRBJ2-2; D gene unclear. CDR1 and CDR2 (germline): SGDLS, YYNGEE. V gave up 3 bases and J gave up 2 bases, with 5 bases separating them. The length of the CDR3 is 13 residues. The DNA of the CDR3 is TGTGCCAGCAGCGCTTCCAACACCGGGGAGCTGTTTTTT. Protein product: CASSASNTGELFF.

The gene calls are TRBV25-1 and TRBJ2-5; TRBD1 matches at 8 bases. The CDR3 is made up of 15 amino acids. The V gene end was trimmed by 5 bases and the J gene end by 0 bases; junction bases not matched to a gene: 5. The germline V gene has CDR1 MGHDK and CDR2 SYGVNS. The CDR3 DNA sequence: TGTGCCAGCAGTCAGACAGGGGATTACCAAGAGACCCAGTACTTC. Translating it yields CASSQTGDYQETQYF.

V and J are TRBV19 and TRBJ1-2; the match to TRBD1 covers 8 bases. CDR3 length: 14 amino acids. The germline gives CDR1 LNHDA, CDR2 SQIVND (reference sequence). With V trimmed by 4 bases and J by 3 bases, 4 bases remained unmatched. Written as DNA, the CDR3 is TGTGCCAGTAGTACCCTACAGGGGGACTATGGCTACACCTTC. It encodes CASSTLQGDYGYTF.

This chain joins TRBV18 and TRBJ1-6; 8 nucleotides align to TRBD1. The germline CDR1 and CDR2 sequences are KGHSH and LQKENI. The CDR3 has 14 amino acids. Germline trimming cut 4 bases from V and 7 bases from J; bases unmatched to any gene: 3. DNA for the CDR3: TGTGCCAGCTCACTGGACAGGGAGAATTCACCCCTCCACTTT. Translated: CASSLDRENSPLHF.

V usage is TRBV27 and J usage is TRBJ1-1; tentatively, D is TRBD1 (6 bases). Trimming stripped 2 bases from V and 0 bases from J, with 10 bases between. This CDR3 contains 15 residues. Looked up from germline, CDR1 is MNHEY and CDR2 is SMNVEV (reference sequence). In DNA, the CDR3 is TGTGCCAGCAGTTTAACAGGGTTGGTGAACACTGAAGCTTTCTTT. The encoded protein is CASSLTGLVNTEAFF.

CDR3 residues: CASSMGQGRTYEQYF. As DNA, the CDR3 is TGTGCCAGTAGTATGGGTCAGGGAAGGACCTACGAGCAGTACTTC. This sequence joins TRBV19 and TRBJ2-7; the D gene is possibly TRBD1 (5 bases). Trimming cost V 3 bases and J 2 bases, with 14 bases left between them. The germline V gene encodes CDR1 LNHDA and CDR2 SQIVND (reference sequence). The CDR3 is 15 residues long.

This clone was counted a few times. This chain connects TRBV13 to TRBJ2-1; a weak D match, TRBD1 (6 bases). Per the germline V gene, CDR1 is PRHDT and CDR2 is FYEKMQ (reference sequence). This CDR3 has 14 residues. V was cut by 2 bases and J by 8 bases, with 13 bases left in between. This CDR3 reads CASSLSRGLHEQFF. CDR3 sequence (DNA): TGTGCCAGCAGCTTATCTAGGGGGTTGCATGAGCAGTTCTTC.

The CDR3 region is CASSFSEGPGGYTF. CDR3 DNA: TGTGCCAGCAGCTTTAGTGAAGGGCCGGGGGGCTACACCTTC. V gene TRBV7-6 combines with J gene TRBJ1-2; no definite D call. CDR1 and CDR2 from the germline V gene are SGHVS and FNYEAQ. Trimming left V 3 bases short and J 8 bases short, with 16 bases between. This CDR3 has 14 amino acids.

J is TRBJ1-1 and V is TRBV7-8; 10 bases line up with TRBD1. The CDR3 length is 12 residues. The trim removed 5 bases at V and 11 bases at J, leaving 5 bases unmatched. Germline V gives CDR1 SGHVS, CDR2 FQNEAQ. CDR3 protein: CASSRTGGLAFF. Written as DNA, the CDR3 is TGTGCCAGCAGCCGGACAGGGGGGTTGGCTTTCTTT.

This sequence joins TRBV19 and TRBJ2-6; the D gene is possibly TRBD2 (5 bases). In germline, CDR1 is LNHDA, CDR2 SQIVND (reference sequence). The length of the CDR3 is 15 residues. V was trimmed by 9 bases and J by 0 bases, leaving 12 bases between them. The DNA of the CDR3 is TGTGCCAGCGGACGGGGAAACTCTGGGGCCAACGTCCTGACTTTC. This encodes CASGRGNSGANVLTF.

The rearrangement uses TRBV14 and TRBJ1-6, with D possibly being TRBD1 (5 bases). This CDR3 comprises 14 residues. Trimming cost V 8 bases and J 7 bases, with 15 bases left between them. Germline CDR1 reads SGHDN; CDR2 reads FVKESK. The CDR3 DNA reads TGTGCCAGCCGAACAGGCGCCCTCAATTCACCCCTCCACTTT. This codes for CASRTGALNSPLHF.